The 30 T cell receptor beta chains in this list originate from one sample, sequenced in a study of cytomegalovirus exposure and HLA in healthy donors. In the PCR, 60 Vbeta and 13 Jbeta primers were used. The assay was immunoSEQ multiplex PCR, and TCRdb's table has in-frame clones only and misses some. The ten most abundant clones cover around 2.1% of a sample with 50,000 or so clones. The source material was PBMCs. All receptors derive from a woman under 30 in good health and CMV-seronegative.

The genes are TRBV11-2 and TRBJ1-2; no firm D call. The CDR3 has 14 amino acids. The V end lost 5 bases, the J end lost 3 bases, and 13 bases lay between the germline ends. CDR1 SGHAT and CDR2 FQNNGV come from the germline V gene. CDR3 residues: CASSVLRGDYGYTF. The CDR3 DNA reads TGTGCCAGCAGCGTACTAAGAGGTGACTATGGCTACACCTTC.

The rearrangement uses TRBV14 and TRBJ1-2; D may be TRBD1 (5 bases). The V end lost 0 bases, the J end lost 7 bases, and 12 bases lay between the germline ends. The CDR3 has 14 residues. Germline CDR1 SGHDN, CDR2 FVKESK. The CDR3: CASSQDRIGVGYTF. The CDR3 DNA sequence: TGTGCCAGCAGCCAAGATCGGATAGGGGTTGGCTACACCTTC.

The genes are TRBV9 and TRBJ1-4, with 7 bases fitting TRBD1. Germline V gene data show CDR1 as SGDLS and CDR2 as YYNGEE. There are 16 residues in the CDR3. J was trimmed by 7 bases and V by 3 bases; bases with no gene match: 12. Here the CDR3 DNA reads TGTGCCAGCAGCGCCTACCCGGGACAGTGGGGTGAAAAACTGTTTTTT. Translating it yields CASSAYPGQWGEKLFF.

The rearrangement uses TRBV7-3 and TRBJ2-1; D unclear. Germline V lookup: CDR1 SGHTA, CDR2 FQGTGA. This CDR3 is built from 13 residues. With 5 bases removed from V and 7 bases from J, the gap between germline ends came to 12 bases. CDR3 in DNA: TGTGCCAGCAGCCCCTCGGGTGTGAATGAGCAGTTCTTC. Amino acids: CASSPSGVNEQFF.

V usage is TRBV2 and J usage is TRBJ1-6, with TRBD1 matching over 7 bases. Germline loops: CDR1 SNHLY, CDR2 FYNNEI. The V gene end was trimmed by 10 bases and the J gene end by 14 bases; junction bases not matched to a gene: 8. The CDR3 length is 11 residues. CDR3 residues: CANRQGYTLHF. For the CDR3, the DNA is TGTGCCAACCGACAGGGATACACCCTCCACTTT.

The chain couples TRBV12-5 to TRBJ2-5; 8 nucleotides agree with TRBD2. The V and J ends lost 7 bases and 4 bases, in that order; junction bases with no gene match: 11. The CDR3 is made up of 15 amino acids. Germline V gives CDR1 LGHNT, CDR2 FRNRAP. The CDR3 here is CASAELAAGAETQYF. Written as DNA, the CDR3 is TGTGCTAGTGCCGAACTAGCGGCGGGCGCAGAGACCCAGTACTTC.

This rearrangement joins TRBV5-1 to TRBJ2-5, with 7 positions matching TRBD2. The length of the CDR3 is 14 residues. Germline trimming cut 2 bases from V and 2 bases from J; bases unmatched to any gene: 3. The germline gives CDR1 SGHRS, CDR2 YFSETQ. The CDR3: CASSLGEGQETQYF. In DNA, the CDR3 is TGCGCCAGCAGCTTAGGGGAGGGGCAAGAGACCCAGTACTTC.

This clone is deemed medium-sized (0.01 to 0.1%) by its frequency. The rearrangement links TRBV28 to TRBJ2-7; 10 nucleotides agree with TRBD1. CDR1 is MDHEN, CDR2 SYDVKM, per germline. V trimming: 2 bases; J trimming: 2 bases; junction bases outside the gene matches: 15. The CDR3 is 19 residues long. In DNA form, the CDR3 reads TGTGCCAGCAGTTTAGTTGAGAGTCCCGGGACAGGGGCCCCCTACGAGCAGTACTTC. Residues: CASSLVESPGTGAPYEQYF.

For the CDR3, the DNA is TGTGCCAGCAGTTTACGAGAATTCTACGAGCAGTACTTC. Protein sequence: CASSLREFYEQYF. This chain links TRBV28 with TRBJ2-7; no definite D call. V was shortened by 2 bases and J by 3 bases, with 8 bases between the two germline ends. Per the germline V gene, CDR1 is MDHEN and CDR2 is SYDVKM. The CDR3 covers 13 residues.

The chain has TRBV4-1 and TRBJ1-4, with D unresolved. V lost 0 bases and J 1 base, leaving 6 bases between the germline ends. CDR1 MGHRA and CDR2 YSYEKL come from the germline V gene. This CDR3 has 15 amino acids. DNA of the CDR3: TGCGCCAGCAGCCAAGATCGAGTAACTAATGAAAAACTGTTTTTT. Its protein is CASSQDRVTNEKLFF.

The genes are TRBV5-6 and TRBJ1-2; D might be TRBD1 (6 bases). Per germline, CDR1 SGHDT and CDR2 YYEEEE. Deletions cut 2 bases from V and 6 bases from J, with 14 bases between. The CDR3 spans 14 residues. CDR3 sequence reads: CASSFGDILDGYTF. Written as DNA, the CDR3 is TGTGCCAGCAGCTTCGGGGACATACTAGATGGCTACACCTTC.

The rearrangement links TRBV5-6 to TRBJ1-1; D gene unclear. The length of the CDR3 is 13 residues. Trimming took off 4 bases at V and 2 bases at J, with 9 bases between the two ends. Germline assignment: CDR1 SGHDT and CDR2 YYEEEE. The CDR3 region is CASSATSNTEAFF. The CDR3 nucleotides read TGTGCCAGCAGCGCGACAAGTAACACTGAAGCTTTCTTT. Together with reference TRBV5-6 and TRBJ1-1, the CDR3 gives the full variable domain: DAGVTQSPTHLIKTRGQQVTLRCSPKSGHDTVSWYQQALGQGPQFIFQYYEEEERQRGNFPDRFSGHQFPNYSSELNVNALLLGDSALYLCASSATSNTEAFFGQGTRLTVV.

The CDR3 loop is CASSSQFSGANVLTF. For the CDR3, the DNA is TGTGCCAGCAGTTCACAGTTCTCTGGGGCCAACGTCCTGACTTTC. The genes are TRBV6-1 and TRBJ2-6; D not resolved. V lost 5 bases and J 0 bases, leaving 8 bases between the germline ends. The CDR3 covers 15 residues. The germline V gene has CDR1 MNHNS and CDR2 SASEGT.

This chain uses TRBV19 with TRBJ2-7; 11 nucleotides agree with TRBD1. After removal of 3 bases from V and 3 bases from J, the junction contained 7 bases not matched to a gene. This CDR3 has 16 residues. CDR1 is LNHDA, CDR2 SQIVND, per germline (reference sequence). The CDR3 is CASSIPGTGGFYEQYF. The DNA of the CDR3 is TGTGCCAGTAGTATCCCCGGGACAGGGGGGTTCTACGAGCAGTACTTC.

The rearrangement uses TRBV5-1 and TRBJ2-3, with a weak D call TRBD2 (6 bases). CDR3 size: 16 residues. Trimming removed 3 bases at V and 2 bases at J, with 16 bases between. In germline, CDR1 is SGHRS, CDR2 YFSETQ. As DNA, the CDR3 is TGCGCCAGCAGCTGGGGGGACCGAAGGGCCACAGATACGCAGTATTTT. Protein: CASSWGDRRATDTQYF.

The CDR3 sequence is CASSWTGNSPLHF. For the CDR3, the DNA is TGTGCCAGCAGTTGGACAGGCAATTCACCCCTCCACTTT. V is TRBV7-3 and J is TRBJ1-6; 7 bases are a match to TRBD1. With 6 bases clipped from V and 7 bases from J, the junction kept 3 bases outside the gene matches. Germline loops: CDR1 SGHTA, CDR2 FQGTGA. CDR3 size: 13 residues.

The chain couples TRBV5-1 to TRBJ2-3; TRBD1 might be the D (5 bases). Germline V gene data show CDR1 as SGHRS and CDR2 as YFSETQ. Trimming took 4 bases from V and 2 from J, leaving 14 bases between them. The CDR3 is 15 residues long. CDR3 bases: TGCGCCAGCAGCATCAGGGAAAGGAACACAGATACGCAGTATTTT. Protein product: CASSIRERNTDTQYF.

The genes are TRBV28 and TRBJ1-2; 8 bases match TRBD1. The CDR3 loop spans 15 amino acids. After removal of 7 bases from V and 3 bases from J, the junction contained 10 bases not matched to a gene. Germline assignment: CDR1 MDHEN and CDR2 SYDVKM. CDR3 residues: CASTAYRGNYYGYTF. The CDR3 DNA reads as TGTGCCAGCACCGCTTACAGGGGGAATTACTATGGCTACACCTTC.

The chain recombines TRBV10-1 with TRBJ1-4; 7 positions agree with TRBD1. With V trimmed by 9 bases and J by 1 base, 8 bases remained unmatched. CDR1 is WNHNN, CDR2 SYGVQD, per germline (reference sequence). The CDR3 runs 15 residues. CDR3 protein: CARKRQGETNEKLFF. CDR3 coding DNA: TGCGCCAGAAAAAGACAGGGTGAAACTAATGAAAAACTGTTTTTT.

CDR3 DNA sequence: TGTGCCAGCAGCTTGGCAGGGACAGCGTATGGCTACACCTTC. This encodes CASSLAGTAYGYTF. The chain has TRBV5-6 and TRBJ1-2; TRBD1 matches at 7 bases. V dropped 0 bases and J dropped 5; count of bases not matched to a gene: 4. The CDR3 contains 14 residues. Germline values: CDR1 SGHDT, CDR2 YYEEEE.

The chain employs TRBV5-1 and TRBJ1-1, with 8 bases identical to TRBD1. The germline CDR1 and CDR2 sequences are SGHRS and YFSETQ. The ends lost 4 bases at V and 7 bases at J; junction bases unmatched: 6. CDR3 length: 13 residues. The CDR3 sequence: CASSTDRVSEAFF. For the CDR3, the DNA is TGCGCCAGCAGCACGGACAGGGTTAGTGAAGCTTTCTTT.

The rearrangement uses TRBV5-1 and TRBJ1-4; D might be TRBD1 (5 bases). Germline V gene lookup returns CDR1 SGHRS and CDR2 YFSETQ. The CDR3 sequence is 15 residues long. Between the trimmed V and J ends, which lost 0 bases and 5 bases, there was a span of 11 bases. DNA for the CDR3: TGCGCCAGCAGCTTGGGGGCAGGGTCCAATGAAAAACTGTTTTTT. It is translated as CASSLGAGSNEKLFF.

The chain is built from TRBV5-1 and TRBJ2-3, with TRBD2 matching over 10 bases. The ends lost 0 bases at V and 7 bases at J; junction bases unmatched: 14. Germline loops: CDR1 SGHRS, CDR2 YFSETQ. This CDR3 is built from 18 residues. The CDR3 loop reads CASSLVSSGGALLNTQYF. The CDR3 coding sequence is TGCGCCAGCAGCTTGGTATCGAGCGGGGGGGCCCTTCTAAATACGCAGTATTTT.

V and J are TRBV6-6 and TRBJ1-4; no clear D gene. CDR1 is MNHNY and CDR2 is SVGAGI in the germline V gene (reference sequence). The CDR3 is made up of 15 amino acids. V was trimmed by 2 bases and J by 5 bases, leaving 12 bases between them. In DNA, the CDR3 is TGTGCCAGCAGTTACACCTTTAGTAGCAATGAAAAACTGTTTTTT. Amino acids: CASSYTFSSNEKLFF.

V usage is TRBV4-1 and J usage is TRBJ1-5; tentative D call: TRBD1 (5 bases). The CDR3 is 15 amino acids. V lost 3 bases to trimming and J lost 5 bases, with 14 bases between them. Germline-derived CDR1 and CDR2 are MGHRA and YSYEKL. Here the CDR3 reads CASSHVGGEYQPQHF. The CDR3 DNA follows: TGCGCCAGCAGCCATGTTGGAGGGGAGTATCAGCCCCAGCATTTT.

This chain links TRBV19 with TRBJ1-3; TRBD1 might be the D (6 bases). CDR1 LNHDA and CDR2 SQIVND come from the germline V gene (reference sequence). Trimming left V 3 bases short and J 0 bases short, with 15 bases between. This CDR3 contains 17 residues. CDR3: CASSMDGGAGSGNTIYF. CDR3 bases: TGTGCCAGTAGTATGGATGGGGGCGCAGGCTCTGGAAACACCATATATTTT.

CDR3 region: CASSPRSNEKLFF. The CDR3 coding sequence is TGTGCCAGCTCACCACGGAGTAATGAAAAACTGTTTTTT. This chain connects TRBV18 to TRBJ1-4; unclear D gene. The CDR3 is 13 residues long. Germline V gene lookup returns CDR1 KGHSH and CDR2 LQKENI. Trimming took off 1 base at V and 4 bases at J, with 4 bases between the two ends.

The chain has TRBV4-1 and TRBJ1-1; 8 bases match TRBD1. The CDR3 spans 16 residues. CDR1 is MGHRA and CDR2 is YSYEKL in the germline V gene. The trim removed 1 base at V and 6 bases at J, leaving 10 bases unmatched. CDR3 region: CASSQVRRQGRAEAFF. The CDR3 region has the DNA TGCGCCAGCAGCCAAGTTAGGAGACAGGGGCGAGCTGAAGCTTTCTTT.

This chain joins TRBV5-1 and TRBJ2-7; 7 positions agree with TRBD1. There are 14 residues in the CDR3. Per the germline V gene, CDR1 is SGHRS and CDR2 is YFSETQ. Trimming cost V 5 bases and J 0 bases; bases outside gene matches: 5. CDR3: CASRSGQLSYEQYF. CDR3 DNA: TGCGCCAGCAGGTCGGGACAGCTCTCCTACGAGCAGTACTTC.

The chain combines TRBV30 with TRBJ2-1; D uncertain. Trimming shortened V by 0 bases and J by 5 bases, and 8 bases separated the two germline ends. Germline V gene lookup returns CDR1 GTSNPN and CDR2 SVGIG (reference sequence). This CDR3 comprises 13 residues. The CDR3 DNA is TGTGCCTGGAGTGTAAGCTTCGACAATGAGCAGTTCTTC. It specifies CAWSVSFDNEQFF.